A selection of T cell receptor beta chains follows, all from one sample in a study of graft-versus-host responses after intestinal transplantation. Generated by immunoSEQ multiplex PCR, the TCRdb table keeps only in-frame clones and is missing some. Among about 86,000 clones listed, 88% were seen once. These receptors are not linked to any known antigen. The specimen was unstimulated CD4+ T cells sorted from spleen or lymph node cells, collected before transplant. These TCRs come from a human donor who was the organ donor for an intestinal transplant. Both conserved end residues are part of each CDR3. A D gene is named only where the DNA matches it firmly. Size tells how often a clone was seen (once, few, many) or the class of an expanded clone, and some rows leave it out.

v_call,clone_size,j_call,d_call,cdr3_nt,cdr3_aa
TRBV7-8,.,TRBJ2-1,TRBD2,TGTGCCAGCAGCCCTAGACCAGCGGGGGGGAACAATGAGCAGTTCTTC,CASSPRPAGGNNEQFF
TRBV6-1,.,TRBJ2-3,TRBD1,TGTGCCAGCAGTGAAAGGGGGCGCGGAGATACGCAGTATTTT,CASSERGRGDTQYF
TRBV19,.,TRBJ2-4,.,TGTGCCAGTAGTATAGAACGCGGGGTCGACATTCAGTACTTC,CASSIERGVDIQYF
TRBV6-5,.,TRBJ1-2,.,TGTGCCACCAACAAAGTGGCGGCCTCTAACTATGGCTACACCTTC,CATNKVAASNYGYTF
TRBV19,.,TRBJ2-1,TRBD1,TGTGCCAGTAGTACGGGACAGGGACACAATGAGCAGTTCTTC,CASSTGQGHNEQFF
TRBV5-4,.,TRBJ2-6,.,TGTGCCAGCAGCTTTGGGGGCCCTGGGGCCAACGTCCTGACTTTC,CASSFGGPGANVLTF
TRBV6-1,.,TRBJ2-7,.,TGTGCCAGCCTAGCCGGGTACGAGCAGTACTTC,CASLAGYEQYF
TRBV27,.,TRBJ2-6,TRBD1,TGTGCCAGCAGTTCCAAGGGGGCCCCCTCCAGGGCCAACGTCCTGACTTTC,CASSSKGAPSRANVLTF
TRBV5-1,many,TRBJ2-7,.,TGCGCCAGCAGCTTGGCCGGCTCCTACGAGCAGTACTTC,CASSLAGSYEQYF
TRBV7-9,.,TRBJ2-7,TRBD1,TGTGCCAGCAGCTCCGGACAGGGGAGGGCCGAGCAGTACTTC,CASSSGQGRAEQYF
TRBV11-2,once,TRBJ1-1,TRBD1,TGTGCCAGCAGCTTAAGGGACAGGGAAGGGCGGAACACTGAAGCTTTCTTT,CASSLRDREGRNTEAFF